The clone carrying this T cell receptor (delta chain) occurred many times. The target antigen is unknown. This CDR3 is also generated by other DNA sequences in the sample. Gammadelta T cells were flow-sorted from PBMC into Vgamma9/Vdelta2+ and Vdelta2-negative populations for bulk analysis. TCRdb re-called the multiplex PCR reads with CATT. The top ten clones hold more than 7% of a sample with 70,000 to 95,000 delta-chain clones, approximately 1.5% of them seen once. This sample was taken from a study of γδ T cells in repeated Plasmodium falciparum infection. Study summary: Over about 640 days, donors received four mosquito-bite P. falciparum NF54 infections. Study findings and constraints: Malian children's Vdelta2-negative repertoires appeared more expanded and less diverse than Australians'. One small rural Malian village, predominantly a single ethnic group, supplied the cohort.

V lost 6 bases and J lost 0; bases outside the gene matches: 28. The germline gives CDR1 TSWWSYY, CDR2 QGS. This CDR3 is built from 22 residues. The sequenced material came from gamma-delta T cells from blood. The TCR was taken from a pool of human donors (malaria-infected and uninfected, not separated). This chain uses TRDV1 with TRDJ1; 7 nucleotides agree with TRDD3. The CDR3 DNA sequence: TGTGCTCTTGGCCCCGAGAAAGGTCGATACTTTACTGGGGATATGTACACCGATAAACTCATCTTT. Residues: CALGPEKGRYFTGDMYTDKLIF.